This is a list of T cell receptor beta chains from one sample in a study of neoadjuvant nivolumab and ipilimumab in lung cancer. Repertoires were generated with immunoSEQ multiplex PCR, while TCRdb's copy carries only in-frame clones and drops some. The sample carries some 50,000 clones, more than 85% recorded once. The starting material was blood, obtained before neoadjuvant nivolumab, alone or with ipilimumab. The receptors derive from an adult with non-small cell lung cancer. Some clones in this sample may be carry-over from other donors' samples. Each CDR3 is given with its conserved first and last residue. Fields, in order: CDR3 protein, J gene, V gene.

CDR3aa: CASSLSGANVLTF
j_gene: TRBJ2-6
v_gene: TRBV6-1

CDR3aa: CASSLGGNEQFF
j_gene: TRBJ2-1
v_gene: TRBV27

CDR3aa: CASSPTTSGSTDTQYF
j_gene: TRBJ2-3
v_gene: TRBV18

CDR3aa: CASSRPGGGSNEQFF
j_gene: TRBJ2-1
v_gene: TRBV28

CDR3aa: CASSLGQSGNQPQHF
j_gene: TRBJ1-5
v_gene: TRBV11-1

CDR3aa: CASSRVGGINYGYTF
j_gene: TRBJ1-2
v_gene: TRBV5-4

CDR3aa: CASSLDGGRRTGELFF
j_gene: TRBJ2-2
v_gene: TRBV7-6

CDR3aa: CASSLVGSYGYTF
j_gene: TRBJ1-2
v_gene: TRBV5-4

CDR3aa: CASFPLGTSKRLYEQYF
j_gene: TRBJ2-7
v_gene: TRBV27

CDR3aa: CASSLRDNEQFF
j_gene: TRBJ2-1
v_gene: TRBV6-5

CDR3aa: CASGGSAAETQYF
j_gene: TRBJ2-5
v_gene: TRBV9

CDR3aa: CASSEDRHISYEQYF
j_gene: TRBJ2-7
v_gene: TRBV14

CDR3aa: CASSPTSGLPSYNEQFF
j_gene: TRBJ2-1
v_gene: TRBV7-9

CDR3aa: CSGSQGPGELFF
j_gene: TRBJ2-2
v_gene: TRBV29-1

CDR3aa: CASSLARDNNYGYTF
j_gene: TRBJ1-2
v_gene: TRBV27

CDR3aa: CASSTVGTSQTFAYEQYF
j_gene: TRBJ2-7
v_gene: TRBV19

CDR3aa: CASSLSGQLTDTQYF
j_gene: TRBJ2-3
v_gene: TRBV7-3

CDR3aa: CSAKPGQGFETQYF
j_gene: TRBJ2-5
v_gene: TRBV29-1

CDR3aa: CASSLAIAGGPAYNEQFF
j_gene: TRBJ2-1
v_gene: TRBV5-1

CDR3aa: CASSFRGQGGEKLFF
j_gene: TRBJ1-4
v_gene: TRBV5-4

CDR3aa: CASSPGLAVTDTQYF
j_gene: TRBJ2-3
v_gene: TRBV5-4

CDR3aa: CASSLNAPDQFF
j_gene: TRBJ2-1
v_gene: TRBV7-9

CDR3aa: CASSRGGTSYNEQFF
j_gene: TRBJ2-1
v_gene: TRBV11-2

CDR3aa: CSGDRGPQETQYF
j_gene: TRBJ2-5
v_gene: TRBV29-1

CDR3aa: CASSATGGVQGEAFF
j_gene: TRBJ1-1
v_gene: TRBV5-4

CDR3aa: CASSSAGARDTQYF
j_gene: TRBJ2-3
v_gene: TRBV7-9

CDR3aa: CASSQEQKGTDTQYF
j_gene: TRBJ2-3
v_gene: TRBV4-3

CDR3aa: CASSYLGGGGWETQYF
j_gene: TRBJ2-5
v_gene: TRBV7-8

CDR3aa: CASRGLAGGAAEQYF
j_gene: TRBJ2-7
v_gene: TRBV6-5

CDR3aa: CASRQQGAPYGYTF
j_gene: TRBJ1-2
v_gene: TRBV27

CDR3aa: CASSPRQGANEKLFF
j_gene: TRBJ1-4
v_gene: TRBV7-9

CDR3aa: CASSSPQGADTQYF
j_gene: TRBJ2-3
v_gene: TRBV7-2

CDR3aa: CASSYSGVNTEAFF
j_gene: TRBJ1-1
v_gene: TRBV6-5

CDR3aa: CASTKTDTGGEAFF
j_gene: TRBJ1-1
v_gene: TRBV2

CDR3aa: CASGGQADPSNQPQHF
j_gene: TRBJ1-5
v_gene: TRBV19

CDR3aa: CASKVRDPSSYEQYF
j_gene: TRBJ2-7
v_gene: TRBV6-1